This T cell receptor beta chain came from a study of cytomegalovirus exposure and HLA in healthy donors. Measured with immunoSEQ multiplex PCR; TCRdb has only the in-frame clones, and not every one. The repertoire includes roughly 130,000 clones, roughly 89% of them detected once, and over 3% sits in the top ten. V dropped 4 bases and J dropped 7; count of bases not matched to a gene: 11. The CDR3 is 14 amino acids. Germline CDR1 and CDR2: SGHRS and YFSETQ. This clonotype originated in a man aged 25-45 years in good health and CMV-seronegative. The chain combines TRBV5-1 with TRBJ2-7; 7 nucleotides agree with TRBD2. Specimen: PBMCs. DNA of the CDR3: TGCGCCAGCAGCCTGGGACGTGGGCGGGAGGAGCAGTACTTC. As protein: CASSLGRGREEQYF.